A selection of T cell receptor beta chains follows, all from one sample in a study of T cells expressing NK-cell markers. TCRdb reprocessed the 5' RACE reads and reports one entry per CDR3 protein, with no DNA. The sample has fewer than 550,000 distinct CDR3 sequences. Sequencing input: blood T cells: a sorted CD56 or NKG2C T cell subset, CD4+ or CD8+ T cells, or bulk PBMC T cells (not recorded which). The receptors here all came from a woman aged 45-65 years in good health. CDR3s include the opening cysteine and the closing phenylalanine or tryptophan.

j_call	v_call	cdr3_aa
TRBJ1-5	TRBV7-8	CASSFGRGFQPQHF
TRBJ2-7	TRBV11-3	CASSPRGGIGTYEQYF
TRBJ2-1	TRBV24-1	CATKSSLHNEQFF
TRBJ1-2	TRBV7-9	CASSSRQDHISGYTF
TRBJ2-1	TRBV6-5	CASSPLTGGSYNEQFF
TRBJ2-3	TRBV10-3	CAIRETGRMADTQYF
TRBJ2-5	TRBV20-1	CSAPEMAQETQYF
TRBJ2-7	TRBV12-3/TRBV12-4	CASTYAGQGSYEQYF
TRBJ2-7	TRBV28	CASSKRPGTESSYEQYF
TRBJ1-3	TRBV9	CASSVRTGVSGNTIYF
TRBJ1-1	TRBV7-9	CASSFFPSMNTEAFF
TRBJ2-2	TRBV30	CAWNRLSGSGELFF
TRBJ2-1	TRBV20-1	CSASDLISPYNEQFF
TRBJ1-4	TRBV12-3/TRBV12-4	CAISASRGEKLFF
TRBJ2-1	TRBV24-1	CATSDFRREGTSYNEQFF
TRBJ2-1	TRBV20-1	CSARDGLAGSNEQFF
TRBJ1-2	TRBV11-2	CASSSRDGYYGYTF
TRBJ1-1	TRBV10-3	CAISESWDGGTEAFF
TRBJ2-1	TRBV11-2	CASSLDLGRHEQFF
TRBJ2-4	TRBV3-1	CASSQGLGGNIQYF
TRBJ1-1	TRBV18	CASSPWTTMNTEAFF
TRBJ2-5	TRBV4-1	CASSHMGDLQETQYF
TRBJ2-1	TRBV6-1	CASSAEGDEQFF
TRBJ2-1	TRBV7-2	CASRAGGYERGQFF
TRBJ2-1	TRBV9	CASSVVVGPYNEQFF
TRBJ1-1	TRBV5-5	CASSPDLGTEAFF
TRBJ2-2	TRBV24-1	CATSDVPGQGAITNTGELFF
TRBJ2-1	TRBV11-2	CASSRLANEQFF
TRBJ2-7	TRBV12-3/TRBV12-4	CASSEGLAGGYEQYF
TRBJ1-3	TRBV3-1	CASSPGHRNTIYF